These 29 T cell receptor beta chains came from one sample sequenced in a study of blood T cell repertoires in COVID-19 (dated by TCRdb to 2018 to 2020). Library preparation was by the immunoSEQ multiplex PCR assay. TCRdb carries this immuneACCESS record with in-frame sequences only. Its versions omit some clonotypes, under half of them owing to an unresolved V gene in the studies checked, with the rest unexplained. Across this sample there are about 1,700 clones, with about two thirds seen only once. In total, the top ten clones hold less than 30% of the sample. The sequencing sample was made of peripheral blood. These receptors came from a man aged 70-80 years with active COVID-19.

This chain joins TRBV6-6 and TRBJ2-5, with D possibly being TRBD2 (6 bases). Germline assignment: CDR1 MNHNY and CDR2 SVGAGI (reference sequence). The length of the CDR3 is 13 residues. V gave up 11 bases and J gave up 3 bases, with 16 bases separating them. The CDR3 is CAGRGSRKETQYF. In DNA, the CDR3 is TGTGCCGGGCGGGGCAGTCGGAAAGAGACCCAGTACTTC.

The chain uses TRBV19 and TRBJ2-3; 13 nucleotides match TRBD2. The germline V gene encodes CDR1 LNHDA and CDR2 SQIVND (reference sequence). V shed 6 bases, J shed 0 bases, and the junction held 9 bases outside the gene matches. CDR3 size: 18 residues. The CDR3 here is CASSGGLAGTPSTDTQYF. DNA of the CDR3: TGTGCCAGTAGCGGGGGACTAGCGGGAACCCCTAGCACAGATACGCAGTATTTT.

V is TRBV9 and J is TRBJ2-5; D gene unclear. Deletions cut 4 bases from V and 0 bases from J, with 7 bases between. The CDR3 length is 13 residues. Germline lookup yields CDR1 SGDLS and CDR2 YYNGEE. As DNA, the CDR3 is TGTGCCAGCAGCCCATTGTACCAAGAGACCCAGTACTTC. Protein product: CASSPLYQETQYF.

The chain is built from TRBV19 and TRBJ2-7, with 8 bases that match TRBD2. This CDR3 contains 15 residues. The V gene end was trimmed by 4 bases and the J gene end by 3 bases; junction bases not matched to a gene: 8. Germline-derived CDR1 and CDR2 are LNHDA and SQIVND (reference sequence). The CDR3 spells CASSNSGTRLYEQYF. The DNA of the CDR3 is TGTGCCAGTAGTAACTCCGGGACTAGACTCTACGAGCAGTACTTC.

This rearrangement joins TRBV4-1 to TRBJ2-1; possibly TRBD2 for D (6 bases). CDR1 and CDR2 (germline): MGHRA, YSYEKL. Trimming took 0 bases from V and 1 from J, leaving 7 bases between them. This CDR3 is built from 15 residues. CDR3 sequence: CASSQDSGSYNEQFF. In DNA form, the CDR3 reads TGCGCCAGCAGCCAAGATAGCGGTTCCTACAATGAGCAGTTCTTC.

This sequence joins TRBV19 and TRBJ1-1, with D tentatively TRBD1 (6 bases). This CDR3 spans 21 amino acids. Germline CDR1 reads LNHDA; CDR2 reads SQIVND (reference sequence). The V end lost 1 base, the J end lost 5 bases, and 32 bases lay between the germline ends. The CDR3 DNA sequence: TGTGCCAGTAGTATAGCCCGGGACAAGTCCCCGGGGAGTTTTGAGCGGACTGAAGCTTTCTTT. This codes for CASSIARDKSPGSFERTEAFF.

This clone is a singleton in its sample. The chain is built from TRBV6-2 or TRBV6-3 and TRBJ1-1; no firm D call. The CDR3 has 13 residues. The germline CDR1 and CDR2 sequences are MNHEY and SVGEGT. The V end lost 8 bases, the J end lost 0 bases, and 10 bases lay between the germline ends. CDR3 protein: CASGSYMNTEAFF. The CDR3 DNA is TGTGCCAGCGGTTCTTACATGAACACTGAAGCTTTCTTT.

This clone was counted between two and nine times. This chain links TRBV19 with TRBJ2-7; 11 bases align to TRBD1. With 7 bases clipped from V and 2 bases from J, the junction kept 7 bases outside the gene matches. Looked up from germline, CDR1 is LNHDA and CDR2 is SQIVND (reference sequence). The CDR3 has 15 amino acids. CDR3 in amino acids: CASTEGQGVTYEQYF. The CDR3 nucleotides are TGTGCCAGTACCGAGGGACAGGGGGTGACCTACGAGCAGTACTTC.

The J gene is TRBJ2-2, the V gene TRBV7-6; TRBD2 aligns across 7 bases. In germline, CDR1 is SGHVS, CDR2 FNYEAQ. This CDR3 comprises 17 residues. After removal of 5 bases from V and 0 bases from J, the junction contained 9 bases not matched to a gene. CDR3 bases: TGTGCCAGCAGCGCAATCGATCTAGCGGCGAACACCGGGGAGCTGTTTTTT. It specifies CASSAIDLAANTGELFF.

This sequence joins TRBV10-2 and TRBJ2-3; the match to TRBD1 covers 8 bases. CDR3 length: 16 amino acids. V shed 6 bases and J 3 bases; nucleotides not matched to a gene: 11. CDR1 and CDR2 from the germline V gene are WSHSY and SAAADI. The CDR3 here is CASRAVTGAGTDTQYF. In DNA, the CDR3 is TGCGCCAGCAGGGCCGTGACAGGGGCTGGGACAGATACGCAGTATTTT.

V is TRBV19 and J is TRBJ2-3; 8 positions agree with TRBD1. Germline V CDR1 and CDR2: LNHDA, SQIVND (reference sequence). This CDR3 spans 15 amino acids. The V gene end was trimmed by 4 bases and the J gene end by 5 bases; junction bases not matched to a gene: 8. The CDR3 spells CASSRRQGQGDTQYF. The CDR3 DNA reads TGTGCCAGTAGTAGAAGACAGGGGCAGGGAGATACGCAGTATTTT.

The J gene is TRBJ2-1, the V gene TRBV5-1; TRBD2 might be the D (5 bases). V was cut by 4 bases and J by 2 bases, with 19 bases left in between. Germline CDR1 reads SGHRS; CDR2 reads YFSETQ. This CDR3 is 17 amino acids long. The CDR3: CASSPRGRARAYNEQFF. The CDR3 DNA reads TGCGCCAGCAGCCCCCGGGGTAGGGCTAGGGCCTACAATGAGCAGTTCTTC.

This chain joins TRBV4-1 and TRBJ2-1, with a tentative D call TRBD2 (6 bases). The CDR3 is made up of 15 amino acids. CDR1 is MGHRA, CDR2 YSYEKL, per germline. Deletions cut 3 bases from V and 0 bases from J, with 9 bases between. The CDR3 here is CASSHGGSSYNEQFF. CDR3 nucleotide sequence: TGCGCCAGCAGCCACGGGGGAAGCTCCTACAATGAGCAGTTCTTC.

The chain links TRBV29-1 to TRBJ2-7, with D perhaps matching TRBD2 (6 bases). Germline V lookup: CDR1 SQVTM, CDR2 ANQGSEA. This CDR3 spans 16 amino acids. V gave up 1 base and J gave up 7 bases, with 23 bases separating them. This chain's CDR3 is CSVEGGDHTVSREQYF. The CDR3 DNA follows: TGCAGCGTTGAAGGGGGGGACCATACGGTATCCCGAGAGCAGTACTTC.

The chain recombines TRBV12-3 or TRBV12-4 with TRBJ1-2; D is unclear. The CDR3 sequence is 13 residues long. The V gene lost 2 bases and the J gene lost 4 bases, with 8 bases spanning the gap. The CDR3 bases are TGTGCCAGCAGTTTACAGGAGGCCTATGGCTACACCTTC. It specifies CASSLQEAYGYTF.

The CDR3 protein is CASSPGSDRAGHTQYF. CDR3 in DNA: TGTGCCAGCTCACCAGGGTCGGACAGGGCTGGCCATACGCAGTATTTT. This chain connects TRBV18 to TRBJ2-3; 8 bases agree with TRBD1. Trimming cost V 2 bases and J 7 bases; bases outside gene matches: 11. Germline V gene data show CDR1 as KGHSH and CDR2 as LQKENI. This CDR3 region has 16 residues.

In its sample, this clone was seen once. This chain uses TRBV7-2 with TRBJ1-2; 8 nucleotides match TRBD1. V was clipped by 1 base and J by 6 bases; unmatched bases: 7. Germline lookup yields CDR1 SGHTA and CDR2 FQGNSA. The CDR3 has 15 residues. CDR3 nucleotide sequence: TGTGCCAGCAGCTTAGGACAGGGGTCGTCTGATGGCTACACCTTC. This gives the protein CASSLGQGSSDGYTF.

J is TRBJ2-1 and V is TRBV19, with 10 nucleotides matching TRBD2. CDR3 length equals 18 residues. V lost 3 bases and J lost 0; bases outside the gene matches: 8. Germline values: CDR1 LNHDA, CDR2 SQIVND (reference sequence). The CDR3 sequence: CASSMALAGDNSYNEQFF. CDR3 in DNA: TGTGCCAGTAGTATGGCGCTAGCGGGAGATAACTCCTACAATGAGCAGTTCTTC.

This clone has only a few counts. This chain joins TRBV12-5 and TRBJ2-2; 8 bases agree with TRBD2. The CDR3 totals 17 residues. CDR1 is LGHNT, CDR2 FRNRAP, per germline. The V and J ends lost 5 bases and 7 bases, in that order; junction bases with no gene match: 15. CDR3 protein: CASGPLEREIFGGELFF. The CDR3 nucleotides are TGTGCTAGTGGTCCCTTAGAGCGGGAGATCTTTGGCGGGGAGCTGTTTTTT.

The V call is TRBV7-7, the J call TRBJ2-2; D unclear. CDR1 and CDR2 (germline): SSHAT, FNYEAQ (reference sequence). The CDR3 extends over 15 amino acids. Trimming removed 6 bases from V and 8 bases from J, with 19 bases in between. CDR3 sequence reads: CASSSSFGRQGELFF. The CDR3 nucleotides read TGTGCCAGCAGTTCGAGTTTTGGCAGGCAAGGGGAGCTGTTTTTT.

The CDR3 DNA is TGTGCCTGTTCCCGGGACAGACCCTATGGCTACACCTTC. Translation: CACSRDRPYGYTF. The genes are TRBV30 and TRBJ1-2; 7 bases fit TRBD1. CDR1 GTSNPN and CDR2 SVGIG come from the germline V gene (reference sequence). This CDR3 is 13 amino acids long. The V gene end was trimmed by 6 bases and the J gene end by 4 bases; junction bases not matched to a gene: 8.

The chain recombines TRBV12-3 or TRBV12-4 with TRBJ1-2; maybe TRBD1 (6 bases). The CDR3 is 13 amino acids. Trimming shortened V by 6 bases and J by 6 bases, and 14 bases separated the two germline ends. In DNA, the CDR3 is TGTGCCAGCAGCCCCAACAGGGTCGATGGCTACACCTTC. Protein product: CASSPNRVDGYTF.

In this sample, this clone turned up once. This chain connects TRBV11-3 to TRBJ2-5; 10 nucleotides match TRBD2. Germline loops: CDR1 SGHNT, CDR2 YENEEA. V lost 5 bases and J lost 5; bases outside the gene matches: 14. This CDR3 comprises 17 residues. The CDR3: CASSRTGLASPRETQYF. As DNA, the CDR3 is TGTGCCAGCAGCCGTACGGGACTAGCGAGCCCGCGGGAGACCCAGTACTTC.

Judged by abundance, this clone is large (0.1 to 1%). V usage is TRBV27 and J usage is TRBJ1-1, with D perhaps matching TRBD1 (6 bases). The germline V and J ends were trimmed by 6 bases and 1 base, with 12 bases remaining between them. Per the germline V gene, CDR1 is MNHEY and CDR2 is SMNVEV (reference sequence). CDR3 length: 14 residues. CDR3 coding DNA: TGTGCCAGCAGATTACAGGGTGGGAACACTGAAGCTTTCTTT. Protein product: CASRLQGGNTEAFF.

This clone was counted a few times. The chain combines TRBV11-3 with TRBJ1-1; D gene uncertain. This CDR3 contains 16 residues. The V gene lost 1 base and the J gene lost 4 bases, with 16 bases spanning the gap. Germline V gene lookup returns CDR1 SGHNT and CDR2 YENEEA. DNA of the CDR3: TGTGCCAGCAGCTTAGGGTTTAGCCGACTAATCACTGAAGCTTTCTTT. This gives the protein CASSLGFSRLITEAFF.

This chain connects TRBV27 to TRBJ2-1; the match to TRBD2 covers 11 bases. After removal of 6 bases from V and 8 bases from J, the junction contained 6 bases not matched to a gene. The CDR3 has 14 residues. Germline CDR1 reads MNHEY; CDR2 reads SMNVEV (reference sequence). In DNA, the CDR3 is TGTGCCAGCAGAACTAGCGGGAGCACCTATGAGCAGTTCTTC. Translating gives CASRTSGSTYEQFF.

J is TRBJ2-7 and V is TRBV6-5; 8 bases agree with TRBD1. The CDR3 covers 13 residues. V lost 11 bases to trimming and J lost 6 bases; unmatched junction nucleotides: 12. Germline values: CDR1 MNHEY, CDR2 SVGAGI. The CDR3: CASRRQGALEQYF. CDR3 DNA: TGTGCCTCAAGAAGGCAGGGGGCGCTCGAGCAGTACTTC.

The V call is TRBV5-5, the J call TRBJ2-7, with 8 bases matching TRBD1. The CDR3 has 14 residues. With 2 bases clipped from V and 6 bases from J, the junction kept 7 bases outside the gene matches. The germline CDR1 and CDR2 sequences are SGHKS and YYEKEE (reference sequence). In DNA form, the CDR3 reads TGTGCCAGCAGCTTACAGGGGGTTCCGGGCGAGCAGTACTTC. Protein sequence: CASSLQGVPGEQYF.

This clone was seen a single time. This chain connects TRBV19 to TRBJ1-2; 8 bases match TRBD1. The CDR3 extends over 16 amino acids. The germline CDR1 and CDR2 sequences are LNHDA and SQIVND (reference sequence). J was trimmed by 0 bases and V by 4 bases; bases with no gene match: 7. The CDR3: CASSNPRTGTNYGYTF. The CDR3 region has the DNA TGTGCCAGTAGTAACCCCCGGACAGGGACTAACTATGGCTACACCTTC.